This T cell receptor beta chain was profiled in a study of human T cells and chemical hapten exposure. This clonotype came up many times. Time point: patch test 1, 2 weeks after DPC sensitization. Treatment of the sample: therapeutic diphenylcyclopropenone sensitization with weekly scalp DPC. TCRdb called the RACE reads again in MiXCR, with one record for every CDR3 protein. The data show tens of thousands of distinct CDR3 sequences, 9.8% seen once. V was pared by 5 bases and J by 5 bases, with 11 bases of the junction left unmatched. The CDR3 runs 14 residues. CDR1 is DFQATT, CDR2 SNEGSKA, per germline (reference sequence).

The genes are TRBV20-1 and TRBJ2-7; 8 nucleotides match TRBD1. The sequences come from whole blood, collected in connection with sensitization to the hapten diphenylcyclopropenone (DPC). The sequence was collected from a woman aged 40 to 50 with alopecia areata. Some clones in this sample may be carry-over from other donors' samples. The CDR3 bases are TGCAGTGCTGACGGGACAGGCCAGGGCAACGAGCAGTACTTC. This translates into CSADGTGQGNEQYF.